This section outlines one T cell receptor beta chain sequence together with its context. A multiplex PCR was run with 60 Vbeta primers and 13 Jbeta primers. Assay: immunoSEQ multiplex PCR; the TCRdb copy retains only in-frame clones and omits some. This sample contains 110,000 to 150,000 clones. The CDR3 spans 16 residues. Germline trimming cut 4 bases from V and 4 bases from J; bases unmatched to any gene: 12. Per the germline V gene, CDR1 is SGHRS and CDR2 is YFSETQ. The sample comes from a study of cytomegalovirus exposure and HLA in healthy donors. The sequenced sample was PBMCs. The V and J genes are TRBV5-1 and TRBJ2-3; 7 bases are shared with TRBD1. This sequence originates from a male donor in good health and CMV-seronegative. The CDR3 bases are TGCGCCAGCAGCACCCAACAGGGGTTCGTTCCAGATACGCAGTATTTT. This codes for CASSTQQGFVPDTQYF.